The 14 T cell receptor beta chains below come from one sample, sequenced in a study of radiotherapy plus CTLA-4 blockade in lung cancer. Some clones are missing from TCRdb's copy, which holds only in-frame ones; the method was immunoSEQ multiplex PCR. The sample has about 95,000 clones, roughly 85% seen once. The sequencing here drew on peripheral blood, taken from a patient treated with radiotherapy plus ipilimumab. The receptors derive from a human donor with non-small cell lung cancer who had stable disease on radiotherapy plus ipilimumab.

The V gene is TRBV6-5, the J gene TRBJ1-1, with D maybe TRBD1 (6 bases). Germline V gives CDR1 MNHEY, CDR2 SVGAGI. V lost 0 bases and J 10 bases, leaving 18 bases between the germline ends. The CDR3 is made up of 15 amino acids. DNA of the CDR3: TGTGCCAGCAGTTACTCGGGCAGGGGCCTACTTGCAGCTTTCTTT. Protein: CASSYSGRGLLAAFF.

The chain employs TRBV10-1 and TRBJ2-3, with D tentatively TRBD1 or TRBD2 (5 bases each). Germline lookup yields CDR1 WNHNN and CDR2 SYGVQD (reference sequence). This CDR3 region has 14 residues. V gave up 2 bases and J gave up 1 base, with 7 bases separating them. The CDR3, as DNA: TGCGCCAGCAGTGAGCCGGGGCGCACAGATACGCAGTATTTT. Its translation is CASSEPGRTDTQYF.

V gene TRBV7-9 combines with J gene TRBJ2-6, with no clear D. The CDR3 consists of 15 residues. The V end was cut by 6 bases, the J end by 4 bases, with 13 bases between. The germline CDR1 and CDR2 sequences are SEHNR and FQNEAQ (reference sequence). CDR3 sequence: CASSFNSRGANVLTF. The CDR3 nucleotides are TGTGCCAGCAGTTTCAATTCACGGGGGGCCAACGTCCTGACTTTC. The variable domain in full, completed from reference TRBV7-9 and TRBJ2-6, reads DTGVSQNPRHKITKRGQNVTFRCDPISEHNRLYWYRQTLGQGPEFLTYFQNEAQLEKSRLLSDRFSAERPKGSFSTLEIQRTEQGDSAMYLCASSFNSRGANVLTFGAGSRLTVL.

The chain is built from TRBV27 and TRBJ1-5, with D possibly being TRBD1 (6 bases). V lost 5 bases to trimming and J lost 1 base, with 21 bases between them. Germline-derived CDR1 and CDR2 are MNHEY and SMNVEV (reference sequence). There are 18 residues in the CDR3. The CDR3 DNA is TGTGCCAGCAGTCTCGTTGGGGGGCCTCTCTGGAGCAATCAGCCCCAGCATTTT. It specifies CASSLVGGPLWSNQPQHF.

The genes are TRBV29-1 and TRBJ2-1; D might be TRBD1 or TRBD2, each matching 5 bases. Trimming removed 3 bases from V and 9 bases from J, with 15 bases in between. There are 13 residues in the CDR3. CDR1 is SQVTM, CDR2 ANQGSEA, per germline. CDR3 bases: TGCAGCGTTGAGGCAGCGTGGGGGAGTGAGCAGTTCTTC. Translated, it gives CSVEAAWGSEQFF.

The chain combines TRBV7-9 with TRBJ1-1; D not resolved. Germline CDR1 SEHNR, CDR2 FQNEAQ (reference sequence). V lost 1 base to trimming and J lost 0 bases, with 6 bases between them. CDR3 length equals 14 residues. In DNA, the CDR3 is TGTGCCAGCAGCTTAGATCGGGTGAACACTGAAGCTTTCTTT. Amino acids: CASSLDRVNTEAFF.

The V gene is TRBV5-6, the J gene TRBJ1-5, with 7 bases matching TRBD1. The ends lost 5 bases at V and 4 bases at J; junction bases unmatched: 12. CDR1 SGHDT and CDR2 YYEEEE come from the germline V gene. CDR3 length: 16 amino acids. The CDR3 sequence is CASSWRGQFGNQPQHF. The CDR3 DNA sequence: TGTGCCAGCAGTTGGAGGGGGCAATTTGGGAATCAGCCCCAGCATTTT.

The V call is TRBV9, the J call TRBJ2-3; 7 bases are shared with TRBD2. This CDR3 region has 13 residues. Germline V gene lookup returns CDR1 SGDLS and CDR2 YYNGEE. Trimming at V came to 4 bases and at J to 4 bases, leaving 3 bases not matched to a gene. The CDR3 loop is CASSWEGPDTQYF. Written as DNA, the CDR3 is TGTGCCAGCAGCTGGGAGGGGCCAGATACGCAGTATTTT.

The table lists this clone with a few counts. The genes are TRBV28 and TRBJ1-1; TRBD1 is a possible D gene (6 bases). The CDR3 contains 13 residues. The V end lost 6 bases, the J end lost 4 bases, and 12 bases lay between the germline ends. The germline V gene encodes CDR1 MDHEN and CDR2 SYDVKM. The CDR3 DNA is TGTGCCAGCAGCAGGGGTTTGGGCACTGAAGCTTTCTTT. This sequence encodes CASSRGLGTEAFF.

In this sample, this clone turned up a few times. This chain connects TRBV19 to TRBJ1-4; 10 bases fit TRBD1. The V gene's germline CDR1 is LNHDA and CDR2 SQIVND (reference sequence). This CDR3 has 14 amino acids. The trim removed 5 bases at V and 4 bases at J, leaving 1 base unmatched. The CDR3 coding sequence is TGTGCCAGTAGTGGGGACAGGGGTAATGAAAAACTGTTTTTT. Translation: CASSGDRGNEKLFF.

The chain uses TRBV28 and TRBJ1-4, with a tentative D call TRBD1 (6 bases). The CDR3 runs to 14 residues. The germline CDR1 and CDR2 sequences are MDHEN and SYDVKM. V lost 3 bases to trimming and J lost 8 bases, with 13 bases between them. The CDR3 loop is CASSFQGRGEKLFF. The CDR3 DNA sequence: TGTGCCAGCAGTTTTCAGGGGCGCGGGGAAAAACTGTTTTTT.

This chain's CDR3 is CASSMMGASSYNSPLHF. CDR3 nucleotides: TGTGCCAGTAGTATGATGGGGGCAAGCTCCTATAATTCACCCCTCCACTTT. The chain employs TRBV19 and TRBJ1-6; weak D call: TRBD1 (6 bases). V was pared by 3 bases and J by 0 bases, with 12 bases between. The CDR3 is 17 residues long. Germline V gene lookup returns CDR1 LNHDA and CDR2 SQIVND (reference sequence).

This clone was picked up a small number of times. The CDR3 nucleotides are TGTGCCAGCAGCTCGGGACAGGGGGAGGGCTACACCTTC. This gives the protein CASSSGQGEGYTF. The rearrangement links TRBV5-4 to TRBJ1-2; 11 nucleotides line up with TRBD1. With V trimmed by 3 bases and J by 8 bases, 3 bases remained unmatched. Germline-derived CDR1 and CDR2 are SGHNT and YYREEE (reference sequence). The CDR3 spans 13 residues.

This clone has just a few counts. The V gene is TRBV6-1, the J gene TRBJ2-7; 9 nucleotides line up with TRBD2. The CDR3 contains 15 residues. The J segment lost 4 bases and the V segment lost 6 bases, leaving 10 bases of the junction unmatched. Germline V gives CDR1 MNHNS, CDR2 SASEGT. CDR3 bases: TGTGCCAGCAGCCTACTTGCGACTAGCGGATACGAGCAGTACTTC. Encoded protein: CASSLLATSGYEQYF.